What follows are 5 T cell receptor beta chains derived from one specimen sequenced in a study of T-cell reconstitution after alpha-beta-depleted transplantation in children. Unique molecular identifiers tagged the TCRbeta library. In TCRdb, the PCR reads were re-called with MiXCR into one record per CDR3 protein. Of about 540,000 distinct CDR3 sequences listed, 15% to 20% are singletons. Here the sequenced sample was PBMCs from the stem cell graft donor, taken from the stem cell graft. Receptors originate from a human donor who donated a stem cell graft to a child with acute lymphoblastic leukemia.

This clonotype was seen only a few times. The chain employs TRBV5-1 and TRBJ2-3; 12 positions match TRBD2. The CDR3 totals 15 residues. From germline, CDR1 is SGHRS and CDR2 YFSETQ. V shed 7 bases and J 7 bases; nucleotides not matched to a gene: 10. Here the CDR3 DNA reads TGCGCCAGCGCTCTCGAGACTAGCGGGGGAAATACGCAGTATTTT. Amino acid sequence: CASALETSGGNTQYF.

The sample holds a few counts of this clonotype. The rearrangement joins TRBV29-1 to TRBJ1-1, with TRBD1 identical over 7 bases. The V gene end was trimmed by 7 bases and the J gene end by 1 base; junction bases not matched to a gene: 3. Germline V gives CDR1 SQVTM, CDR2 ANQGSEA. The CDR3 has 12 residues. CDR3 coding DNA: TGCAGCGCTGACAGGGAGAACACTGAAGCTTTCTTT. This sequence encodes CSADRENTEAFF.

The rearrangement links TRBV2 to TRBJ2-2; tentatively, D is TRBD1 (5 bases). Germline CDR1 and CDR2: SNHLY and FYNNEI. Deletions cut 9 bases from V and 3 bases from J, with 20 bases between. The CDR3 spans 16 residues. The CDR3 reads CARESGQGRDTGELFF. CDR3 coding DNA: TGTGCCAGGGAAAGTGGGCAGGGAAGGGACACCGGGGAGCTGTTTTTT.

This clonotype occurred a few times. The chain uses TRBV24-1 and TRBJ2-7, with TRBD2 matching 8 bases. Germline V gene data show CDR1 as KGHDR and CDR2 as SFDVKD. CDR3 length equals 15 residues. V lost 4 bases and J lost 5; bases outside the gene matches: 9. The chain's CDR3 is CATSESGGARNEQYF. CDR3 in DNA: TGTGCCACCAGTGAGTCCGGGGGGGCTAGAAACGAGCAGTACTTC.

The gene calls are TRBV6-1 and TRBJ2-1; the D call may be TRBD1 or TRBD2 (5 bases each). Germline loops: CDR1 MNHNS, CDR2 SASEGT. This CDR3 is built from 15 residues. Trimming removed 6 bases from V and 9 bases from J, with 21 bases in between. The CDR3 coding sequence is TGTGCCAGCAGCCCAGTGCCAGGGCAGGACTCTGAGCAGTTCTTC. Translated: CASSPVPGQDSEQFF.